A single sample is the source of the 20 T cell receptor beta chains below, sequenced in a study of blood T cell repertoires in COVID-19. The assay was immunoSEQ multiplex PCR, and TCRdb's table has in-frame clones only and misses some. This repertoire shows 240,000 or so clones, approximately 83% found once; its top ten account for 2.5% to 3.5%. The sequenced sample was PBMCs or T cells enriched from blood (not recorded which). The receptors here all came from a woman between 40 and 55 years old with acute COVID-19.

The sample holds one count of this clone. V usage is TRBV20-1 and J usage is TRBJ2-1; weak D call: TRBD1 (6 bases). Trimming took 2 bases from V and 13 from J, leaving 12 bases between them. Germline V gene lookup returns CDR1 DFQATT and CDR2 SNEGSKA (reference sequence). This CDR3 has 11 amino acids. CDR3 sequence: CSARHGQSQFF. In nucleotides, the CDR3 is TGCAGTGCTAGACACGGACAGAGTCAGTTCTTC.

This chain joins TRBV7-8 and TRBJ2-3; 11 bases match TRBD2. J gave up 7 bases and V 4 bases, and 10 bases lay outside the gene matches. The germline V gene encodes CDR1 SGHVS and CDR2 FQNEAQ. The CDR3 is 16 residues long. The CDR3 here is CASSSFSGRAVNTQYF. The CDR3 DNA is TGTGCCAGCAGCTCCTTTAGCGGGAGGGCTGTAAATACGCAGTATTTT.

The chain recombines TRBV19 with TRBJ2-3; D might be TRBD1 (5 bases). CDR3 length equals 13 residues. V lost 3 bases and J 11 bases, leaving 15 bases between the germline ends. Germline CDR1 LNHDA, CDR2 SQIVND (reference sequence). CDR3 bases: TGTGCCAGTAGTATCGTGTCCGACAGTAGGCAGTATTTT. Translated: CASSIVSDSRQYF.

J is TRBJ2-2 and V is TRBV5-3, with TRBD1 as a possible D gene (7 bases). TRBV5-3 is recorded as an ORF, its role being uncertain. The V end lost 4 bases, the J end lost 0 bases, and 13 bases lay between the germline ends. The CDR3 spans 16 residues. CDR3 DNA: TGTGCCAGAAGCCATTGCGGGACAGCGAACACCGGGGAGCTGTTTTTT. It encodes CARSHCGTANTGELFF.

The J gene is TRBJ1-6, the V gene TRBV3-1 (or the pseudogene TRBV3-2), with TRBD1 as a possible D gene (6 bases). The germline V gene encodes CDR1 LGHDT and CDR2 YNNKEL (reference sequence). The V end lost 6 bases, the J end lost 0 bases, and 15 bases lay between the germline ends. The CDR3 sequence is 17 residues long. CDR3 sequence (DNA): TGTGCCAGCAGTCGGGGGGCAGTTAACTCCTATAATTCACCCCTCCACTTT. Translating it yields CASSRGAVNSYNSPLHF.

The chain joins TRBV10-3 to TRBJ1-1; 8 bases are shared with TRBD1. The germline V gene has CDR1 ENHRY and CDR2 SYGVKD. CDR3 size: 13 residues. The V and J ends lost 4 bases and 3 bases, in that order; junction bases with no gene match: 1. Here the CDR3 DNA reads TGTGCCATCAGTGTGGGACAGGACACTGAAGCTTTCTTT. Translation: CAISVGQDTEAFF.

The chain combines TRBV11-1 with TRBJ2-7; 12 positions agree with TRBD1. Trimming cost V 5 bases and J 6 bases; bases outside gene matches: 8. The length of the CDR3 is 15 residues. Germline-derived CDR1 and CDR2 are SGHAT and FQDESV (reference sequence). CDR3 loop: CASSPGGTGGSEQYF. As DNA, the CDR3 is TGTGCCAGCAGCCCCGGGGGGACAGGGGGCAGCGAGCAGTACTTC.

V and J are TRBV11-2 and TRBJ1-2; TRBD1 agrees at 7 bases. From germline, CDR1 is SGHAT and CDR2 FQNNGV. J lost 4 bases, V lost 1 base, and 6 bases had no gene match. This CDR3 has 15 amino acids. The CDR3 region has the DNA TGTGCCAGCAGCTTAGCCCCGACAGGGATCTATGGCTACACCTTC. It codes for CASSLAPTGIYGYTF. The full variable domain, its missing parts supplied by reference TRBV11-2 and TRBJ1-2, is EAGVAQSPRYKIIEKRQSVAFWCNPISGHATLYWYQQILGQGPKLLIQFQNNGVVDDSQLPKDRFSAERLKGVDSTLKIQPAKLEDSAVYLCASSLAPTGIYGYTFGSGTRLTVV.

The rearrangement uses TRBV11-3 and TRBJ1-3, with a weak D call TRBD1 (5 bases). The CDR3 sequence is 17 residues long. Germline CDR1 SGHNT, CDR2 YENEEA. Trimming stripped 6 bases from V and 0 bases from J, with 18 bases between. As DNA, the CDR3 is TGTGCCAGCAGTTTATATTCGGGGGACTTCTCTGGAAACACCATATATTTT. Translation gives CASSLYSGDFSGNTIYF.

This chain links TRBV28 with TRBJ1-5; 9 bases match TRBD1. Germline assignment: CDR1 MDHEN and CDR2 SYDVKM. This CDR3 contains 15 residues. V was clipped by 6 bases and J by 6 bases; unmatched bases: 9. The CDR3 protein is CASSYGTGQGQPQHF. In DNA, the CDR3 is TGTGCCAGCAGCTATGGGACAGGGCAGGGTCAGCCCCAGCATTTT.

This clone was counted once. The V and J genes are TRBV28 and TRBJ2-2; the match to TRBD2 covers 10 bases. V gave up 4 bases and J gave up 0 bases; unmatched junction bases: 2. CDR1 and CDR2 (germline): MDHEN, SYDVKM. The CDR3 loop spans 16 amino acids. The CDR3 DNA reads TGTGCCAGCAGTTGGGGGACTAGCGCGAACACCGGGGAGCTGTTTTTT. It encodes CASSWGTSANTGELFF.

The CDR3 region has the DNA TGCGCCAGCAGCTTGGCCGGGAGGAACACTGAAGCTTTCTTT. Amino acids: CASSLAGRNTEAFF. The chain links TRBV5-1 to TRBJ1-1; D is uncertain. V shed 0 bases and J shed 1 base, with 7 bases lying between them. Germline V gene lookup returns CDR1 SGHRS and CDR2 YFSETQ. CDR3 length equals 14 residues.

The chain uses TRBV10-3 and TRBJ1-1; 9 bases are a match to TRBD1. With 3 bases clipped from V and 4 bases from J, the junction kept 3 bases outside the gene matches. The CDR3 extends over 14 amino acids. Germline V gene sequence: CDR1 ENHRY, CDR2 SYGVKD. The CDR3 DNA is TGTGCCATCAGTGAACCGACAGGGGGCACTGAAGCTTTCTTT. This gives the protein CAISEPTGGTEAFF.

This clone was observed once. The chain joins TRBV15 to TRBJ2-1; 10 bases fit TRBD1. Germline loops: CDR1 LNHNV, CDR2 YYDKDF (reference sequence). Trimming at V came to 0 bases and at J to 9 bases, leaving 2 bases not matched to a gene. This CDR3 is 14 amino acids long. In DNA form, the CDR3 reads TGTGCCACCAGCAGAGATGGGGACAGGGGTGAGCAGTTCTTC. This encodes CATSRDGDRGEQFF.

J is TRBJ2-1 and V is TRBV12-3 or TRBV12-4, with D unclear. This CDR3 has 12 residues. Trimming left V 3 bases short and J 3 bases short, with 3 bases between. The CDR3 DNA reads as TGTGCCAGCAGTTTCCTCTACAATGAGCAGTTCTTC. It encodes CASSFLYNEQFF.

This chain connects TRBV5-6 to TRBJ1-2, with D possibly matching TRBD1 (6 bases). With 2 bases removed from V and 7 bases from J, the gap between germline ends came to 12 bases. Germline assignment: CDR1 SGHDT and CDR2 YYEEEE. CDR3 length: 13 residues. CDR3 nucleotides: TGTGCCAGCAGCTTAGACAGGCAGTTTGGCTACACCTTC. Its translation: CASSLDRQFGYTF.

V gene TRBV4-1 combines with J gene TRBJ2-5; 7 nucleotides line up with TRBD2. Trimming removed 0 bases from V and 4 bases from J; junction bases left unmatched: 2. There are 14 residues in the CDR3. Germline-derived CDR1 and CDR2 are MGHRA and YSYEKL. CDR3 residues: CASSQELALETQYF. For the CDR3, the DNA is TGCGCCAGCAGCCAAGAACTAGCGTTAGAGACCCAGTACTTC.

The J gene is TRBJ1-3, the V gene TRBV7-9; possibly TRBD1 for D (6 bases). This CDR3 is built from 16 residues. Trimming left V 0 bases short and J 4 bases short, with 13 bases between. CDR1 is SEHNR, CDR2 FQNEAQ, per germline (reference sequence). CDR3 residues: CASSLAVTGTGNTIYF. The CDR3 DNA sequence: TGTGCCAGCAGCTTAGCTGTGACAGGTACCGGAAACACCATATATTTT. Variable domain in full (rest from reference TRBV7-9 and TRBJ1-3): DTGVSQNPRHKITKRGQNVTFRCDPISEHNRLYWYRQTLGQGPEFLTYFQNEAQLEKSRLLSDRFSAERPKGSFSTLEIQRTEQGDSAMYLCASSLAVTGTGNTIYFGEGSWLTVV.

V usage is TRBV27 and J usage is TRBJ2-7; 11 bases match TRBD2. Looked up from germline, CDR1 is MNHEY and CDR2 is SMNVEV (reference sequence). This CDR3 has 17 residues. The junction had 13 bases not matched to a gene; V was cut back by 5 bases and J by 4 bases. The CDR3: CASSPLTVAGGEYEQYF. CDR3 DNA: TGTGCCAGCAGTCCCCTCACCGTAGCGGGAGGGGAATACGAGCAGTACTTC.

V and J are TRBV19 and TRBJ2-7; D is undetermined. This CDR3 has 13 amino acids. V was clipped by 6 bases and J by 0 bases, with 9 bases between them. Germline V lookup: CDR1 LNHDA, CDR2 SQIVND (reference sequence). The CDR3 DNA sequence: TGTGCCAGTAGCTTAGCCATCTCCTACGAGCAGTACTTC. As protein: CASSLAISYEQYF.